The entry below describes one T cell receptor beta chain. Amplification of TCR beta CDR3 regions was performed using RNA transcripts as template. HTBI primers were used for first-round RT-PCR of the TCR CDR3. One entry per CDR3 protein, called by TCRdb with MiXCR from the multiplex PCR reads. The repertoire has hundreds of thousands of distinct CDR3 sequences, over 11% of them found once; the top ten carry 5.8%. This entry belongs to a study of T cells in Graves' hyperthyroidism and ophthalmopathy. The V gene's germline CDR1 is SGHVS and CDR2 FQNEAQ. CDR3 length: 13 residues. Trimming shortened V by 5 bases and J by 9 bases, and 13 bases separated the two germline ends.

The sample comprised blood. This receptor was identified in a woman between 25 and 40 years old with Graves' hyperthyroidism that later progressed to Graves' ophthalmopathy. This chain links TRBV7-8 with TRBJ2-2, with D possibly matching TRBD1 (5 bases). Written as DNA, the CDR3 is TGTGCCAGCAGCACCAGGGTTTCCCGGGAGCTGTTTTTT. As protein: CASSTRVSRELFF.